This T cell receptor beta chain was sequenced for a study of cytomegalovirus exposure and HLA in healthy donors. About the study: The roughly 130 validation repertoires used the same platform as the roughly 700 first-cohort repertoires (as reported by a later analysis).

Profiled with immunoSEQ multiplex PCR; TCRdb holds only in-frame clones, not every one. The sample lists approximately 180,000 clones, 86% occurring once. As regards this clone: Its antigen is as yet unknown.

The donors were in the approximately 120-subject validation cohort, distinct from the approximately 610-subject first cohort. Study conclusions and caveats: Among TCR sequences, most were rare, though some public TCRs appeared in many donors. Some TCR beta chains (around 160 of them) were listed as cytomegalovirus-associated.

The CDR3 length is 16 residues. The germline CDR1 and CDR2 sequences are MDHEN and SYDVKM. V was clipped by 2 bases and J by 4 bases, with 17 bases between them. The clonotype was recovered from a man between 18 and 29 years old in good health and CMV-seropositive. The V and J genes are TRBV28 and TRBJ2-5; D not certain. Sequenced material: PBMCs. CDR3 DNA: TGTGCCAGCAGTTTAGCGCCGTCAACCTTATCAGAGACCCAGTACTTC. Protein: CASSLAPSTLSETQYF.